Each of the 32 T cell receptor beta chains below was sequenced from the same sample in a study of beta chain features in type 1 diabetes (dated 2018 in TCRdb). The library was prepared using the immunoSEQ multiplex PCR assay. The entire isolated RNA was reverse transcribed using the High Capacity cDNA Reverse Transcription Kit, and thus expressed TCRB transcripts were sequenced. In TCRdb, the immuneACCESS table is reduced to in-frame sequences with V and J assigned. These tables do not hold every clone; where another copy was compared, an unresolved V gene accounts for under half, and the others remain unexplained. For this sample the table gives roughly 290,000 clones, of which approximately 8% were detected only once. Of the sample, 1% falls within the top ten clones. The sequenced material came from central memory CD4+ T cells from blood. The receptors here all came from a woman younger than 30 in good health.

The chain carries TRBV2 and TRBJ2-1; 13 bases agree with TRBD2. The CDR3 length is 14 residues. V gave up 2 bases and J gave up 10 bases; unmatched junction bases: 2. Germline V gene lookup returns CDR1 SNHLY and CDR2 FYNNEI. The CDR3, as DNA: TGTGCCAGCAGTGAAACTAGCGGGGGGGTGGAGCAGTTCTTC. Translation gives CASSETSGGVEQFF.

In this sample, this clone turned up a few times. This sequence joins TRBV5-6 and TRBJ2-5; D is unclear. The germline V gene has CDR1 SGHDT and CDR2 YYEEEE. The CDR3 contains 14 residues. V lost 0 bases, J lost 2 bases, and 8 bases lay in between. CDR3 residues: CASSLGARQETQYF. The DNA for the CDR3 is TGTGCCAGCAGCTTGGGGGCTAGACAAGAGACCCAGTACTTC.

This clone was observed a handful of times. The chain recombines TRBV4-2 with TRBJ1-2; D is unresolved. Deletions cut 0 bases from V and 7 bases from J, with 9 bases between. The germline gives CDR1 LGHNA, CDR2 YNFKEQ. This CDR3 spans 13 amino acids. CDR3 sequence (DNA): TGTGCCAGCAGCCAAGATTTGCAACTTGGCTACACCTTC. It translates to CASSQDLQLGYTF.

This clone was recorded a few times. The chain employs TRBV7-6 and TRBJ1-6, with a tentative D call TRBD1 (5 bases). Germline CDR1 and CDR2: SGHVS and FNYEAQ. The germline V and J ends were trimmed by 1 base and 7 bases, with 11 bases remaining between them. The CDR3 contains 15 residues. The CDR3 bases are TGTGCCAGCAGCTTAGTATGGCAGGGAAATTCACCCCTCCACTTT. Its protein product is CASSLVWQGNSPLHF.

This clone was seen many times. This chain connects TRBV29-1 to TRBJ1-3; possibly TRBD1 for D (6 bases). Trimming shortened V by 6 bases and J by 0 bases, and 9 bases separated the two germline ends. The CDR3 loop spans 13 amino acids. Per the germline V gene, CDR1 is SQVTM and CDR2 is ANQGSEA. CDR3 protein: CSVQGSSGNTIYF. The CDR3 DNA follows: TGCAGCGTCCAGGGGTCCTCTGGAAACACCATATATTTT.

A few counts support this clone. The V call is TRBV4-3, the J call TRBJ1-1; D uncertain. The germline V and J ends were trimmed by 0 bases and 3 bases, with 8 bases remaining between them. This CDR3 spans 14 amino acids. Germline CDR1 and CDR2: LGHNA and YSLEER. CDR3 sequence reads: CASSQDPVYTEAFF. CDR3 nucleotides: TGCGCCAGCAGCCAAGATCCGGTTTACACTGAAGCTTTCTTT.

The V gene is TRBV4-3, the J gene TRBJ1-5, with 9 nucleotides matching TRBD1. Trimming took 5 bases from V and 7 from J; bases not matched to a gene: 9. In germline, CDR1 is LGHNA, CDR2 YSLEER. The CDR3 is 15 amino acids. For the CDR3, the DNA is TGCGCCAGCAGCAGGACAGGGGTTTCTTTCCAGCCCCAGCATTTT. This sequence encodes CASSRTGVSFQPQHF.

The gene calls are TRBV4-1 and TRBJ2-5, with 10 bases lining up with TRBD1. This CDR3 region has 19 residues. Trimming cost V 0 bases and J 4 bases; bases outside gene matches: 14. Per germline, CDR1 MGHRA and CDR2 YSYEKL. CDR3 sequence reads: CASSQEGTGVSVGRETQYF. In DNA, the CDR3 is TGCGCCAGCAGCCAAGAAGGGACAGGGGTATCAGTTGGTAGAGAGACCCAGTACTTC.

The rearrangement links TRBV10-3 to TRBJ1-5; 8 bases are shared with TRBD1. V was pared by 3 bases and J by 5 bases, with 9 bases of the junction left unmatched. Germline V gives CDR1 ENHRY, CDR2 SYGVKD. This CDR3 region has 16 residues. DNA of the CDR3: TGTGCCATCAGTGATGGGGGGTCAGGGGGCGATCAGCCCCAGCATTTT. It is translated as CAISDGGSGGDQPQHF.

The rearrangement links TRBV30 to TRBJ1-2, with TRBD1 as a possible D gene (6 bases). The CDR3 has 13 amino acids. CDR1 and CDR2 from the germline V gene are GTSNPN and SVGIG (reference sequence). The germline V and J ends were trimmed by 4 bases and 3 bases, with 12 bases remaining between them. For the CDR3, the DNA is TGTGCCTGGACAAGGGGGGGTCACTATGGCTACACCTTC. The encoded protein is CAWTRGGHYGYTF.

This clone has a count of ten or more. A much larger clone sits a single nucleotide away, making a read error possible. The sample has other DNA sequences that encode this CDR3 too. The chain employs TRBV7-9 and TRBJ2-3; no firm D call. The CDR3 covers 11 residues. CDR1 is SEHNR and CDR2 is FQNEAQ in the germline V gene (reference sequence). The V gene lost 0 bases and the J gene lost 5 bases, with 0 bases spanning the gap. The CDR3: CASSLADTQYF. CDR3 DNA: TGTGCCAGCAGCTTAGCAGATACGCAGTATTTT.

The chain employs TRBV28 and TRBJ1-2, with D perhaps matching TRBD1 (5 bases). The V gene lost 7 bases and the J gene lost 2 bases, with 11 bases spanning the gap. Germline V gene data show CDR1 as MDHEN and CDR2 as SYDVKM. The CDR3 consists of 13 residues. In DNA, the CDR3 is TGTGCCAGCAAACCAGCAGGGAACTATGGCTACACCTTC. Encoded protein: CASKPAGNYGYTF.

This clone was detected a few times. In this CDR3 the conserved last residue, phenylalanine or tryptophan, is missing, so a read error is likely. It is unclear where the CDR3 begins or ends on the DNA, so no DNA is shown, and the CDR3 is as TCRdb lists it. The chain couples TRBV28 to TRBJ1-2. The germline CDR1 and CDR2 sequences are MDHEN and SYDVKM. The CDR3 has 12 amino acids, counting both end residues. CDR3 in amino acids: CASSEPVKGGFY.

This chain links TRBV7-2 with TRBJ1-3; D remains unclear. Per the germline V gene, CDR1 is SGHTA and CDR2 is FQGNSA. V was cut by 4 bases and J by 3 bases, with 7 bases left in between. This CDR3 contains 13 residues. CDR3 loop: CASSSSNGNTIYF. The DNA for the CDR3 is TGTGCCAGCAGCTCCTCAAATGGAAACACCATATATTTT.

Regarding this clone: The same CDR3 is also encoded by other DNA sequences in this sample. V and J are TRBV2 and TRBJ1-1, with D maybe TRBD1 (6 bases). Trimming left V 4 bases short and J 3 bases short, with 9 bases between. Per germline, CDR1 SNHLY and CDR2 FYNNEI. The CDR3 contains 13 residues. The CDR3 loop reads CASSVQGYTEAFF. CDR3 bases: TGTGCCAGCAGTGTACAGGGCTACACTGAAGCTTTCTTT.

This clone was picked up a small number of times. This chain connects TRBV18 to TRBJ2-1, with 11 nucleotides matching TRBD2. V was pared by 4 bases and J by 5 bases, with 1 base of the junction left unmatched. The V gene's germline CDR1 is KGHSH and CDR2 LQKENI. The CDR3 totals 14 residues. The CDR3 spells CASSLGLADNEQFF. The DNA for the CDR3 is TGTGCCAGCTCACTGGGACTAGCGGACAATGAGCAGTTCTTC. The complete variable domain, with remaining parts taken from reference TRBV18 and TRBJ2-1, reads NAGVMQNPRHLVRRRGQEARLRCSPMKGHSHVYWYRQLPEEGLKFMVYLQKENIIDESGMPKERFSAEFPKEGPSILRIQQVVRGDSAAYFCASSLGLADNEQFFGPGTRLTVL.

The rearrangement links TRBV29-1 to TRBJ1-1, with D tentatively TRBD1 (6 bases). Germline lookup yields CDR1 SQVTM and CDR2 ANQGSEA. This CDR3 is 13 amino acids long. The V end was cut by 8 bases, the J end by 5 bases, with 18 bases between. This CDR3 reads CSITGPRETEAFF. As DNA, the CDR3 is TGCAGCATCACAGGGCCCAGGGAAACTGAAGCTTTCTTT.

The chain recombines TRBV7-9 with TRBJ2-2; D gene ambiguous. V lost 5 bases to trimming and J lost 2 bases, with 6 bases between them. The CDR3 sequence is 13 residues long. Germline assignment: CDR1 SEHNR and CDR2 FQNEAQ (reference sequence). The DNA of the CDR3 is TGTGCCAGCAGCCGCAGCAACACCGGGGAGCTGTTTTTT. It is translated as CASSRSNTGELFF.

This chain connects TRBV11-3 to TRBJ2-5, with D perhaps TRBD2 (7 bases). The ends were cut back, 1 base at V and 5 bases at J, with 11 bases in the middle. The CDR3 totals 14 residues. In germline, CDR1 is SGHNT, CDR2 YENEEA. The CDR3 spells CASSLAGGEETQYF. In DNA form, the CDR3 reads TGTGCCAGCAGCTTAGCGGGGGGCGAGGAGACCCAGTACTTC.

The chain links TRBV7-2 to TRBJ1-2; D perhaps matches TRBD1 (6 bases). The germline CDR1 and CDR2 sequences are SGHTA and FQGNSA. Trimming shortened V by 5 bases and J by 8 bases, and 27 bases separated the two germline ends. The CDR3 sequence is 17 residues long. The CDR3: CASSPSPGVWGKVGYTF. Written as DNA, the CDR3 is TGTGCCAGCAGCCCGAGTCCAGGGGTCTGGGGCAAAGTAGGCTACACCTTC.

This clone was observed a handful of times. The sample holds other DNA sequences that translate to the same CDR3. The gene calls are TRBV28 and TRBJ1-6, with unresolved D. Trimming took 6 bases from V and 5 from J, leaving 5 bases between them. Germline CDR1 and CDR2: MDHEN and SYDVKM. The CDR3 has 12 residues. The CDR3, as DNA: TGTGCCAGCAGACCCCATAATTCACCCCTCCACTTT. It translates to CASRPHNSPLHF.

This clone turned up a few times. CDR3 sequence (DNA): TGTGCCAGCAGCGGGCCCTATAAGAACACTGAAGCTTTCTTT. It yields the protein CASSGPYKNTEAFF. V is TRBV4-2 and J is TRBJ1-1; D call uncertain. Trimming shortened V by 5 bases and J by 1 base, and 11 bases separated the two germline ends. The CDR3 runs 14 residues. The germline V gene has CDR1 LGHNA and CDR2 YNFKEQ.

This clone was detected only a few times. The V and J genes are TRBV28 and TRBJ1-1; no clear D gene. The germline CDR1 and CDR2 sequences are MDHEN and SYDVKM. V shed 7 bases and J shed 0 bases, with 9 bases lying between them. The CDR3 spans 13 residues. This CDR3 reads CASTRPLNTEAFF. CDR3 bases: TGTGCCAGCACTCGACCTCTGAACACTGAAGCTTTCTTT.

The V call is TRBV2, the J call TRBJ1-1, with a weak D call TRBD1 (6 bases). V shed 6 bases and J shed 4 bases, with 9 bases lying between them. Germline lookup yields CDR1 SNHLY and CDR2 FYNNEI. This CDR3 is built from 12 residues. CDR3 sequence reads: CASRGGRTEAFF. In nucleotides, the CDR3 is TGTGCCAGCAGAGGGGGGCGCACTGAAGCTTTCTTT.

This clone was found a few times. The CDR3 DNA reads as TGTGCCAGCAGTTCTCATCAGGGGAGTGAAGCTTTCTTT. This gives the protein CASSSHQGSEAFF. The V gene is TRBV27, the J gene TRBJ1-1; D might be TRBD1 (6 bases). Per germline, CDR1 MNHEY and CDR2 SMNVEV (reference sequence). The CDR3 spans 13 residues. V dropped 4 bases and J dropped 7 bases, with 13 bases sitting between them.

The chain joins TRBV6-5 to TRBJ2-5; D not resolved. The germline V and J ends were trimmed by 6 bases and 9 bases, with 11 bases remaining between them. From germline, CDR1 is MNHEY and CDR2 SVGAGI. This CDR3 comprises 11 residues. The CDR3 region is CASRTGVAQYF. DNA of the CDR3: TGTGCCAGCAGGACCGGTGTGGCCCAGTACTTC.

The chain recombines TRBV30 with TRBJ1-1; D unresolved. The germline V gene encodes CDR1 GTSNPN and CDR2 SVGIG (reference sequence). Trimming took 2 bases from V and 4 from J, leaving 11 bases between them. This CDR3 region has 13 residues. The DNA of the CDR3 is TGTGCCTGGAGTAACAGCAGGTCCACTGAAGCTTTCTTT. This sequence encodes CAWSNSRSTEAFF.

This clone was counted only a few times. The rearrangement joins TRBV23-1 to TRBJ1-5; no definite D call. TRBV23-1 is an ORF; its function is uncertain. V was shortened by 2 bases and J by 5 bases, with 19 bases between the two germline ends. This CDR3 has 17 residues. The CDR3 bases are TGCGCCAGCAGTCAAGAAGGACCACAAAGCGCCTATCAGCCCCAGCATTTT. Translated, it gives CASSQEGPQSAYQPQHF.

This clone has only a few counts. The chain joins TRBV19 to TRBJ1-5, with 9 bases aligning to TRBD1. There are 14 residues in the CDR3. Looked up from germline, CDR1 is LNHDA and CDR2 is SQIVND (reference sequence). V was pared by 4 bases and J by 9 bases, with 7 bases of the junction left unmatched. The CDR3, as DNA: TGTGCCAGTAGTACTACAGGGGGCGGGCGGCCCCAGCATTTT. This sequence encodes CASSTTGGGRPQHF.

About this clone: A junction boundary mismatches the germline segment, possibly from a read error. This chain links TRBV5-4 with TRBJ1-1, with 8 bases aligning to TRBD1. This CDR3 region has 15 residues. Germline V gene sequence: CDR1 SGHNT, CDR2 YYREEE (reference sequence). The CDR3 sequence: CASSLQGGTDTEAFF. The DNA of the CDR3 is TGCGCCAGCAGCTTACAGGGGGGTACGGACACTGAAGCTTTCTTT.

This clone has at least ten counts. The rearrangement links TRBV18 to TRBJ1-3, with unresolved D. Trimming took 2 bases from V and 0 from J, leaving 8 bases between them. The CDR3 runs to 15 residues. CDR1 KGHSH and CDR2 LQKENI come from the germline V gene. The CDR3 sequence: CASSPRHLSGNTIYF. The DNA of the CDR3 is TGTGCCAGCTCACCAAGACACCTCTCTGGAAACACCATATATTTT.

This clone was seen more than once but under ten times. The rearrangement uses TRBV9 and TRBJ2-3; D remains unclear. The CDR3 is made up of 16 amino acids. Germline values: CDR1 SGDLS, CDR2 YYNGEE. V dropped 2 bases and J dropped 0 bases, with 13 bases sitting between them. For the CDR3, the DNA is TGTGCCAGCAGCGTGTTTAGTTCGTCTAGCACAGATACGCAGTATTTT. Translation: CASSVFSSSSTDTQYF.